The TCR beta chain under discussion was sequenced for a study of cytomegalovirus exposure and HLA in healthy donors (TCRdb year 2017). Regarding the study in general: In an earlier analysis of some 610 of the donors, around 290 Gb of sequence data and 120 million or so unique TCR beta sequences from roughly 200 million T cells were reported. Approximately 310 gigabases of sequencing data and approximately 93 million unique TCR sequences were included in an early release covering several hundred HLA-typed donors. Of the roughly 410 genotyped donors, 81% were placed in the genetic ancestry cluster associated with self-reported Caucasian donors. The aim of the study was to test whether cataloging public T cell receptors could identify signatures of past pathogen exposure. Using immunosequencing, the study profiled T cell repertoires from fewer than 700 subjects and related those repertoires to cytomegalovirus serostatus. A separate validation cohort of some 130 different subjects was used in addition to the roughly 700-subject first cohort. To predict cytomegalovirus infection status, the study brought together high-throughput TCR immunosequencing, statistical association of individual TCRs with disease status, and machine learning. A later analysis re-analyzed previously published TCR beta repertoires from 666 donors and added high-resolution HLA genotyping to study TCR occurrence patterns. In the later analysis, no new phenotypic data were used to find candidate immune exposures; instead, reliance was placed on TCR beta sequences and their occurrence across donors. To decide whether each TCR beta V gene segment behaved as functional or pseudogenic, an earlier analysis of some 570 of the donors relied on high-throughput TCR beta sequencing. Alongside the repertoire data, information on donor age, sex, ethnicity and CMV serostatus was compiled. In a later genetic analysis, genome-wide SNP genotypes for about 60% of the 666 donors were used, and that subset was treated as a discovery cohort. Every repertoire in the discovery cohort had been generated on one and the same sequencing platform. Class I and class II HLA loci were covered by the typing at four-digit resolution. Typing coverage varied by locus: roughly 629-630 donors for A, B, C, DRB1 and DQB1; some 520 for DQA1; approximately 570 for DPA1; approximately 490 for DPB1. Roughly 5 DR-DQ haplotypes were handled as single units for association and clustering because linkage in the cohort was strong. Across 300 to 400 genotyped donors of the cohort, an average of 235,054 unique TCR beta nucleotide sequences per donor were sequenced, and roughly a sixth of those sequences were non-productive. The study at large found these results: Because counts were too low, more than 15 rarely observed V segments, including chromosome 9 orphons, were excluded from the earlier analysis of several hundred of the donors. A later genetic analysis associated a missense DCLRE1C variant with V-gene and J-gene trimming of TCR beta chains, and an independent cohort replicated the association. A cluster of highly shared sequence variants was judged likely to be a technical artifact of the sequencing pipeline. At a false discovery rate of 0.05, a later analysis linked under 20,000 TCR beta sequences to specific HLA alleles. Most TCR sequences were seen in very few donors, while some public TCRs were found in many individuals. According to the authors, the approach could potentially be generalized to other disease states and immunological phenotypes. When HLA alleles, especially DR and DQ, strongly co-occurred, attributing TCR associations to individual alleles was difficult. Because HLA typing was missing for some donors at each locus, association tests included only the typed subset. Some IMGT-functional V segments, including TRBV6-2 and TRBV6-3, could not be distinguished by the 87-base-pair reads and were therefore excluded. The only immune exposure information available for the cohort was CMV serostatus. In vitro tests confirmed that three of the cytomegalovirus-associated TCR beta chains recognize cytomegalovirus antigens. In a later analysis, HLA-associated TCR beta chains were found to be more clonally expanded and to have lower generation probabilities than equally common non-associated chains. In an earlier analysis of approximately 590 of the donors, most TCR beta V segments were observed in productive rearrangements about 90% or about 30% of the time, broadly matching IMGT annotations. In a later analysis, several top co-occurrence clusters were reported to appear linked to parvovirus B19, influenza, CMV and Epstein-Barr virus. In the study, around 150 TCR beta chains were listed as associated with cytomegalovirus. A further reported finding was that TCR beta sequences accurately predicted the HLA-A and HLA-B alleles for most subjects in the first cohort. Presence/absence analyses assumed roughly uniform sequencing depth across donors, an assumption that may not hold. Most CMV-associated TCR beta chains appeared to be HLA-restricted in a later analysis, and the HLA associations seemed to be driven largely by CMV exposure. Linkage disequilibrium might explain the correlated functional status among segregating V segments, but an unknown experimental factor could not be ruled out. In a later analysis, TCR association rates were found to vary across HLA loci, with the most associated TCRs seen for DRB1 alleles and the fewest for HLA-C alleles. Only TCR beta chains were sequenced in this cohort, and the absence of alpha or paired-chain data limited detectable features. According to a later genetic analysis, donors in an Asian-associated ancestry cluster had fewer N-insertions in productive TCRs than the roughly 700-donor mean. In both the original and validation cohorts, the classifier was reported to diagnose cytomegalovirus status with high specificity and sensitivity.

The cohort consisted of hundreds of healthy bone marrow donors. At the time of sampling, every cohort member was nominally healthy, though immune exposures that went unrecorded were likely present. The donor tested CMV seronegative, placing the donor among the 350 or so seronegative members of the cohort. A peripheral blood sample was provided by each donor, and peripheral blood mononuclear cells were used for TCR beta sequencing. The Qiagen DNeasy Blood Extraction Kit was used to extract genomic DNA from the blood cell samples. Concerning this clone: It lacks a known antigen. No base quality values were provided; no much bigger clone lies one nucleotide off.

Germline trimming: 5 bases from V, 5 bases from J; junction bases outside gene matches: 10. CDR1 and CDR2 are read off the germline V gene (reference sequence) as SEHNR and FQNEAQ. The CDR3 goes from the cysteine to the phenylalanine over 15 residues. Here the CDR3 DNA is all that survives: 45 bases in frame from base 1. The library was generated by the immunoSEQ multiplex PCR assay. The multiplex PCR relied on a mix of 60 forward primers for TCR Vbeta segments and 13 reverse primers for TCR Jbeta segments. Amplification of the CDR3 region of rearranged TCR beta genes was performed with a multiplex PCR assay on genomic DNA. The Illumina HiSeq System was used to sequence the amplified TCR beta libraries as 87-base-pair reads. As for the original processing: A later analysis counted approximately 76 million unique TCR beta chains across the roughly 700 repertoires, and 9.5 million to 11 million of these chains were shared by at least two donors. Raw reads were error-corrected and collapsed into unique sequences with a nearest-neighbor algorithm that merged closely related sequences to remove PCR and sequencing errors. Alignment of CDR3 sequences to IMGT reference sequences was used to assign V, D and J gene segments. For a sequence to be retained, at least a six-nucleotide match to both a V gene segment and a J gene segment was required. A rearrangement was called productive if the CDR3 had no stop codons and remained in frame with V and J, and every other rearrangement was called non-productive. CDR3 was defined by IMGT convention, running from the second conserved V-encoded cysteine to the conserved J-encoded phenylalanine. Sequences without an unambiguous match to a single V gene segment were excluded from the earlier analysis of 587 of the donors. An earlier analysis of 500 to 600 of the donors classified V segments as functional when productive rearrangements were above 56.7% and as segregating when the standard deviation between donors was above 5%. To diagnose cytomegalovirus status from the catalog of TCR beta chain sequences, a statistical classification framework was built. A later analysis assigned V and J genes by comparing TCR nucleotide sequences with IMGT/GENE-DB human TR gene sequences. In a later analysis, CDR3 sequences and most-parsimonious VDJ recombination scenarios were assigned using the TCRdist pipeline. In a later analysis, each TCR beta chain was defined by its CDR3 amino acid sequence together with its V-gene family, and reads lacking a unique V-gene family were excluded. In a later analysis, approximately 590 highly shared, low-generation-probability nucleotide sequences were removed to address suspected cross-contamination and a sequencing artifact. A later analysis calculated a clonal expansion index for each public chain from normalized within-repertoire ranks of inferred template counts. In a later analysis, generation probabilities were computed using a VDJ recombination model fitted to out-of-frame rearrangements, and the results were checked against IGoR. A later analysis scored TCR-TCR, TCR-HLA and TCR-CMV co-occurrence with hypergeometric tests, applying a repertoire-size bias correction to TCR pairs. In a later analysis, false discovery rates were estimated by permuting HLA or CMV assignments 20 times. In a later analysis, co-occurring TCRs were grouped using DBSCAN, with TCRdist sequence similarity added in when clustering inside HLA-allele-positive subsets. Repertoires with fewer than 30,000 or more than 120,000 public chains, plus five repertoires with anomalous nucleotide sharing, were excluded from co-occurrence clustering. As stored in TCRdb, this immuneACCESS dataset retains in-frame rearrangements with V and J assigned. A fraction of the clones does not appear; measured against another copy, unresolved V genes explain less than half of the discrepancy, and the remainder lacks a known reason. The V and J calls and clone size are taken from that table; D and trimming were inferred from the DNA. Across this sample there are about 140,000 clones, with 65% to 85% seen only once. The biggest ten clones account for less than 3% of the sample.

Sequencing used PBMCs. The source of this sequence is a man in his fifties in good health and CMV-seronegative. The chain employs TRBV7-9 and TRBJ2-5; 8 central bases correspond to TRBD1. The DNA reads TGTGCCAGCAGCGGGCTCGGACAGGGCGTGGAGACCCAGTACTTC. This translates into CASSGLGQGVETQYF.